Shown below are 16 T cell receptor beta chains from a single sample sequenced in a study of T cell repertoires in aging, cancer and after chemotherapy. Peripheral blood genomic DNA, not sorted cells or RNA, was the template. Multiplex touch-down PCR with TRB-A/B primers amplified rearranged V-D-J TRB sequences. TCRdb redid the calling of the multiplex PCR reads with MiXCR, one entry per CDR3 protein. Among roughly 3,100 distinct CDR3 sequences listed, roughly a quarter were seen once. Input material: blood. The receptors derive from a human donor with a solid tumor.

This sequence joins TRBV5-1 and TRBJ2-7; 8 bases agree with TRBD2. Looked up from germline, CDR1 is SGHRS and CDR2 is YFSETQ. V lost 1 base to trimming and J lost 1 base; unmatched junction nucleotides: 1. The CDR3 runs 14 residues. CDR3 DNA: TGCGCCAGCAGCTTGAGCGGGAGTTCCTACGAGCAGTACTTC. It codes for CASSLSGSSYEQYF. The full variable domain, in which reference TRBV5-1 and TRBJ2-7 provide the parts outside the CDR3, is KAGVTQTPRYLIKTRGQQVTLSCSPISGHRSVSWYQQTPGQGLQFLFEYFSETQRNKGNFPGRFSGRQFSNSRSEMNVSTLELGDSALYLCASSLSGSSYEQYFGPGTRLTVT.

This clonotype rates as medium-sized. This chain links TRBV27 with TRBJ2-2, with 13 bases identical to TRBD2. CDR1 is MNHEY, CDR2 SMNVEV, per germline (reference sequence). Germline trimming cut 2 bases from V and 4 bases from J; bases unmatched to any gene: 4. The CDR3 has 17 amino acids. The CDR3 spells CASSLEGLAGATGELFF. The CDR3 DNA sequence: TGTGCCAGCAGTTTAGAAGGACTAGCGGGAGCCACCGGGGAGCTGTTTTTT.

This clonotype is medium-sized in the sample. The chain is built from TRBV5-5 and TRBJ2-1; 13 bases line up with TRBD2. V was clipped by 1 base and J by 8 bases; unmatched bases: 15. There are 19 residues in the CDR3. Germline V CDR1 and CDR2: SGHKS, YYEKEE (reference sequence). CDR3 nucleotides: TGTGCCAGCAGCTTGAGCCCGACTAAGGGACTAGCGGGATGGTATGAGCAGTTCTTC. Protein sequence: CASSLSPTKGLAGWYEQFF.

This clonotype was recorded a few times. The chain carries TRBV12-3 or TRBV12-4 and TRBJ1-1, with D uncertain. V was cut by 5 bases and J by 1 base, with 8 bases left in between. This CDR3 has 13 amino acids. The CDR3 spells CASSRPENTEAFF. The CDR3 nucleotides are TGTGCCAGCAGTAGACCGGAGAACACTGAAGCTTTCTTT.

This chain links TRBV30 with TRBJ1-5; 7 positions match TRBD1. This CDR3 is built from 13 residues. Per germline, CDR1 GTSNPN and CDR2 SVGIG (reference sequence). Trimming cost V 4 bases and J 11 bases; bases outside gene matches: 11. The CDR3 sequence is CAWTQGGVGSQHF. The CDR3 DNA is TGTGCCTGGACCCAGGGGGGAGTTGGGTCCCAGCATTTT.

The rearrangement joins TRBV7-9 to TRBJ2-1; D is uncertain. CDR3 size: 14 residues. The germline V gene encodes CDR1 SEHNR and CDR2 FQNEAQ (reference sequence). Trimming stripped 2 bases from V and 10 bases from J, with 15 bases between. CDR3 sequence: CASSLWSGTDEQFF. In DNA, the CDR3 is TGTGCCAGCAGCTTATGGTCAGGTACTGACGAGCAGTTCTTC.

This clonotype was detected a few times. The genes are TRBV7-9 and TRBJ2-1, with TRBD2 matching 11 bases. CDR3 size: 15 residues. Losses at the gene ends were 5 bases for V and 2 bases for J; bases not matched to a gene: 2. Germline V gives CDR1 SEHNR, CDR2 FQNEAQ (reference sequence). The CDR3 coding sequence is TGTGCCAGCAGCCCGACTAGCGGGGCCTACAATGAGCAGTTCTTC. Protein product: CASSPTSGAYNEQFF.

This clonotype is classed as medium-sized. The rearrangement joins TRBV19 to TRBJ1-4; TRBD1 matches 8 bases. The CDR3 is made up of 14 amino acids. CDR1 is LNHDA, CDR2 SQIVND, per germline (reference sequence). Trimming at V came to 3 bases and at J to 8 bases, leaving 5 bases not matched to a gene. The CDR3 DNA sequence: TGTGCCAGTAGTATCGGACAGGGTAGCGAAAAACTGTTTTTT. Translated, it gives CASSIGQGSEKLFF.

The chain carries TRBV10-1 and TRBJ2-2; 8 bases agree with TRBD1. Germline loops: CDR1 WNHNN, CDR2 SYGVQD (reference sequence). This CDR3 contains 16 residues. Trimming removed 3 bases from V and 5 bases from J; junction bases left unmatched: 8. The CDR3 DNA sequence: TGCGCCAGCAGTGAATCAGGGGGCTTGGGGACCGGGGAGCTGTTTTTT. As protein: CASSESGGLGTGELFF.

This clonotype was counted only a few times. The chain combines TRBV4-2 with TRBJ2-1, with D perhaps given as TRBD1 or TRBD2 (5 bases each). Trimming took 1 base from V and 5 from J, leaving 9 bases between them. Per the germline V gene, CDR1 is LGHNA and CDR2 is YNFKEQ. This CDR3 has 14 amino acids. CDR3 sequence: CASSQAGPNNEQFF. The DNA of the CDR3 is TGTGCCAGCAGCCAAGCGGGACCTAACAATGAGCAGTTCTTC.

This clonotype is medium-sized by share. The gene calls are TRBV18 and TRBJ2-7, with TRBD1 identical over 9 bases. Germline lookup yields CDR1 KGHSH and CDR2 LQKENI. The length of the CDR3 is 14 residues. V trimming: 6 bases; J trimming: 7 bases; junction bases outside the gene matches: 10. In nucleotides, the CDR3 is TGTGCCAGCTCGGCAGGACAGGGGTTTGGTGAGCAGTACTTC. This encodes CASSAGQGFGEQYF.

This clonotype has a handful of counts. The rearrangement joins TRBV5-4 to TRBJ1-3; the D gene is possibly TRBD1 (6 bases). Looked up from germline, CDR1 is SGHNT and CDR2 is YYREEE (reference sequence). CDR3 length: 14 residues. Trimming shortened V by 2 bases and J by 2 bases, and 8 bases separated the two germline ends. The CDR3 reads CASSFPGAGNTIYF. The CDR3 bases are TGTGCCAGCAGCTTTCCAGGGGCTGGAAACACCATATATTTT.

This clonotype is classed as medium-sized. This chain connects TRBV6-5 to TRBJ2-7; D perhaps matches TRBD2 (6 bases). V gave up 6 bases and J gave up 3 bases, with 15 bases separating them. The V gene's germline CDR1 is MNHEY and CDR2 SVGAGI. The CDR3 sequence is 14 residues long. The DNA of the CDR3 is TGTGCCAGCAGGAGGGCCGGGACTCACTACGAGCAGTACTTC. Translating gives CASRRAGTHYEQYF.

The CDR3 coding sequence is TGCGCCAGCAGCCTTGCGGGGACAGGGTACGATGAAAAACTGTTTTTT. As protein: CASSLAGTGYDEKLFF. J is TRBJ1-4 and V is TRBV4-3, with TRBD1 matching over 9 bases. The V and J ends lost 4 bases and 6 bases, in that order; junction bases with no gene match: 9. CDR1 and CDR2 from the germline V gene are LGHNA and YSLEER. The CDR3 spans 16 residues.

The sample holds a few counts of this clonotype. The chain carries TRBV4-3 and TRBJ1-5; D might be TRBD1 (6 bases). Germline CDR1 is LGHNA and CDR2 is YSLEER. The CDR3 is 15 residues long. Trimming pared 0 bases from V and 5 bases from J, leaving 11 bases between. The CDR3 coding sequence is TGCGCCAGCAGCCAAGATCGAGGGGGTCATCAGCCCCAGCATTTT. Protein product: CASSQDRGGHQPQHF.

By its share, this clonotype is medium-sized. The V and J genes are TRBV19 and TRBJ2-5, with unresolved D. Germline V gene sequence: CDR1 LNHDA, CDR2 SQIVND (reference sequence). The V end was cut by 1 base, the J end by 3 bases, with 6 bases between. The CDR3 has 13 residues. Here the CDR3 reads CASSIGGEETQYF. CDR3 bases: TGTGCCAGTAGTATAGGAGGCGAAGAGACCCAGTACTTC.